This record looks at one TCR beta chain sequence and its context. Its antigen is still unknown. This CDR3 has 15 residues. V gave up 4 bases and J gave up 1 base, with 11 bases separating them. The V gene's germline CDR1 is MDHEN and CDR2 SYDVKM. These data originate in a study of cytomegalovirus exposure and HLA in healthy donors. Assay used: immunoSEQ multiplex PCR; TCRdb lists only in-frame clones, some missing. The sample includes more than 55,000 clones, roughly nine tenths seen only once; the top ten take around 15%. Study outcomes and limitations: Three chains tied to CMV proved CMV antigen-specific in vitro.

The V call is TRBV28, the J call TRBJ1-5, with a weak D call TRBD1 (6 bases). This clonotype originated in a woman between 18 and 29 years old in good health and CMV-seronegative. Sequencing was carried out using PBMCs. DNA of the CDR3: TGTGCCAGCAGTTCGGCAGGGGCCAGCAATCAGCCCCAGCATTTT. As protein: CASSSAGASNQPQHF. Looking up the rest from reference TRBV28 and TRBJ1-5 gives the full variable domain: DVKVTQSSRYLVKRTGEKVFLECVQDMDHENMFWYRQDPGLGLRLIYFSYDVKMKEKGDIPEGYSVSREKKERFSLILESASTNQTSMYLCASSSAGASNQPQHFGDGTRLSIL.